This T cell receptor beta chain derives from a study of lymphopenia after photon versus proton radiotherapy. Broader study findings: Under photons, naive T cells and diversity fell while effector/memory populations rose. Authors raise, but do not show, better survival with proton therapy. After the lymphocyte nadir, photon-treated repertoires showed oligoclonal expansion, especially of CD8+ Temra cells. A bigger post-nadir fall in TCR diversity correlated inversely with survival time in deceased patients.

This CDR3 region has 16 residues. J lost 2 bases, V lost 6 bases, and 13 bases had no gene match. Germline assignment: CDR1 MDHEN and CDR2 SYDVKM. TCRdb's copy holds only in-frame clones and misses some; the assay was immunoSEQ multiplex PCR. Found here are more than 80,000 clones, over 70% of them singletons; the top ten hold approximately 1.4%. As for this clone: Its antigen remains unknown.

This chain connects TRBV28 to TRBJ2-7, with TRBD2 identical over 7 bases. Here the sequenced sample was peripheral blood, taken from a patient treated with proton-based radiotherapy. The TCR was taken from a man aged 55 to 70 with pancreatic cancer. CDR3 amino acids: CASSPNRLGLTYEQYF. CDR3 nucleotides: TGTGCCAGCAGCCCCAACCGCCTGGGACTAACCTACGAGCAGTACTTC.